This entry features one T cell receptor (beta chain) sequence. What antigen it recognizes has not been identified. No base quality information exists; no much larger clone differs at one position. This sample is drawn from a study of technical replicates of blood from several donors (dated by TCRdb to the late 2010s). The library was prepared using the immunoSEQ multiplex PCR assay. TCRdb took over this immuneACCESS table, retaining in-frame rearrangements with V and J assigned. Such tables are incomplete; in checked studies, under half of the missing clones stem from an unresolved V gene, and the remainder is unexplained. Counted in this sample were 79,000 or so clones; 80% to 95% of them appeared once. Together, the top ten hold 0.39% of the sample. As encoded in the germline V gene (reference sequence), CDR1 is SEHNR while CDR2 is FQNEAQ. From the cysteine up to the phenylalanine, the CDR3 has a length of 15 residues. Here the CDR3 DNA is all that survives: 45 bases in frame from base 1. Cut back by 1 base and 4 bases, the V and J ends lie 11 bases apart.

The origin of this receptor is a human donor in good health. Source material: T cells isolated from PBMCs. The sequence joins TRBV7-9 to TRBJ1-3; the D gene cannot be resolved reliably. The bases read TGTGCCAGCAGCTTAGGAAGTAGTATGGGAAACACCATATATTTT. This translates into CASSLGSSMGNTIYF.